This TCR beta chain was identified in a study of blood T cell repertoires in COVID-19. Study summary: Collection of acute and convalescent COVID-19 samples took place in the United States, Italy and Spain. The analysed material was cDNA or gDNA that came from T cells, B-cell-depleted T cells, or PBMCs.

Original methodology: Estimation of nucleated cell counts was performed using reference gene primer amplification. Generated by immunoSEQ multiplex PCR, the TCRdb table keeps only in-frame clones and is missing some. From that table come the V and J calls and clone size; the DNA was used to work out D and trimming. Here the sample spans approximately 120,000 clones, roughly four fifths being singletons. CDR1 is SGHDT and CDR2 is YYEEEE in the germline V gene. V was trimmed by 7 bases and J by 3 bases, leaving 16 bases between them. This CDR3 comprises 14 residues. The sequenced sample consisted of peripheral blood. The origin of this receptor is a man aged 30 to 45 with COVID-19, enrolled during active disease. V is TRBV5-6 and J is TRBJ1-2; TRBD1 might be the D (6 bases). The CDR3 region is CASCPVTGHYGYTF. The CDR3 DNA reads TGTGCCAGCTGCCCTGTTACAGGGCACTATGGCTACACCTTC.